The 10 T cell receptor beta chains reported below all come from one sample, sequenced in a study of blood T cell repertoires in COVID-19. Data came from immunoSEQ multiplex PCR; TCRdb stores just in-frame clones and leaves some out. Of 200,000 to 250,000 clones listed, 70% to 90% are singletons. Material: peripheral blood. The source of these receptors is a woman between 50 and 59 years old with COVID-19, enrolled during active disease.

The chain combines TRBV5-4 with TRBJ1-4; D is unresolved. Deletions cut 0 bases from V and 4 bases from J, with 4 bases between. CDR1 SGHNT and CDR2 YYREEE come from the germline V gene (reference sequence). The CDR3 covers 13 residues. The CDR3, as DNA: TGTGCCAGCAGCTTGGGCAGTAATGAAAAACTGTTTTTT. The encoded protein is CASSLGSNEKLFF.

This clone showed up just a few times. V and J are TRBV5-8 and TRBJ1-2, with D maybe TRBD1 (5 bases). CDR1 SGHTS and CDR2 YDEGEE come from the germline V gene. The CDR3 contains 13 residues. Trimming removed 7 bases at V and 6 bases at J, with 16 bases between. The chain's CDR3 is CASRRKGTDGYTF. In nucleotides, the CDR3 is TGTGCCAGCCGTCGGAAGGGGACTGATGGCTACACCTTC.

The rearrangement uses TRBV6-4 and TRBJ2-7, with 11 bases aligning to TRBD2. J lost 5 bases, V lost 2 bases, and 5 bases had no gene match. Germline-derived CDR1 and CDR2 are MRHNA and SNTAGT. This CDR3 is built from 15 residues. CDR3 in amino acids: CASSDPRLAGNEQYV. CDR3 nucleotides: TGTGCCAGCAGTGACCCCCGACTAGCGGGGAACGAGCAGTACGTC.

This clone occurred a few times. The rearrangement joins TRBV6-5 to TRBJ1-1, with D possibly TRBD1 on 5 matching bases. The CDR3 has 14 amino acids. V lost 7 bases, J lost 0 bases, and 12 bases lay in between. The germline CDR1 and CDR2 sequences are MNHEY and SVGAGI. CDR3 DNA sequence: TGTGCCAGCATGATGCAGGGTATGAACACTGAAGCTTTCTTT. Its translation: CASMMQGMNTEAFF.

The V call is TRBV5-8, the J call TRBJ1-6, with no clear D. In germline, CDR1 is SGHTS, CDR2 YDEGEE. The CDR3 sequence is 17 residues long. V lost 7 bases and J lost 0, with 17 bases in between. As DNA, the CDR3 is TGTGCCAGCTGGTCGGTGCGGGAAAGCTCCTATAATTCACCCCTCCACTTT. Translated, it gives CASWSVRESSYNSPLHF.

The chain joins TRBV5-6 to TRBJ2-3, with 8 bases identical to TRBD2. With V trimmed by 0 bases and J by 2 bases, 5 bases remained unmatched. CDR3 length equals 16 residues. Germline CDR1 SGHDT, CDR2 YYEEEE. The CDR3 bases are TGTGCCAGCAGCTTGGATGACGGGGGGGCCACAGATACGCAGTATTTT. Translation gives CASSLDDGGATDTQYF.

This chain uses TRBV27 with TRBJ2-7, with a tentative D call TRBD2 (6 bases). CDR3 length: 13 residues. Between the trimmed V and J ends, which lost 0 bases and 6 bases, there was a span of 9 bases. Per germline, CDR1 MNHEY and CDR2 SMNVEV (reference sequence). CDR3 bases: TGTGCCAGCAGTTTATCCTGGGGAGGCGAGCAGTACTTC. This encodes CASSLSWGGEQYF.

This clone came up a few times. V and J are TRBV7-2 and TRBJ2-2, with D perhaps matching TRBD1 (7 bases). V gave up 4 bases and J gave up 7 bases, with 16 bases separating them. CDR3 length: 15 amino acids. Germline V gene sequence: CDR1 SGHTA, CDR2 FQGNSA. CDR3 nucleotide sequence: TGTGCCAGCAGCTACGGGAGACAGGGCGTCGGGGAGCTGTTTTTT. Amino acid sequence: CASSYGRQGVGELFF.

The V gene is TRBV27, the J gene TRBJ1-2; perhaps TRBD1 as D (6 bases). V lost 5 bases and J 8 bases, leaving 21 bases between the germline ends. The CDR3 contains 15 residues. Germline V gives CDR1 MNHEY, CDR2 SMNVEV (reference sequence). The CDR3 region is CASSPWDTKGAGYTF. In DNA form, the CDR3 reads TGTGCCAGCAGTCCCTGGGACACTAAAGGGGCGGGCTACACCTTC.

The rearrangement uses TRBV19 and TRBJ1-5, with D maybe TRBD1 (6 bases). Trimming left V 2 bases short and J 7 bases short, with 15 bases between. Germline V CDR1 and CDR2: LNHDA, SQIVND (reference sequence). The CDR3 consists of 15 residues. The CDR3 nucleotides read TGTGCCAGTAGTATATTCAAGCAGGGGAACCAGCCCCAGCATTTT. Translated: CASSIFKQGNQPQHF.